This T cell receptor (beta chain) came from a study of blood T cell repertoires in COVID-19. CDR1 and CDR2 from the germline V gene are SNHLY and FYNNEI. V was pared by 6 bases and J by 4 bases, with 7 bases between. CDR3 size: 12 residues. Only in-frame clones appear in the TCRdb table, and some are missing; sequencing was by immunoSEQ multiplex PCR. The sample yields around 80,000 clones, approximately 80% seen once. The sequence was collected from an elderly man with acute or convalescent COVID-19. Material for sequencing was peripheral blood. The chain employs TRBV2 and TRBJ1-5, with D possibly being TRBD1 (5 bases). CDR3: CASSRQNQPQHF. CDR3 coding DNA: TGTGCCAGCAGCCGACAGAATCAGCCCCAGCATTTT.